The rows below give T cell receptor beta chains drawn from one sample of a study of T-cell reconstitution after alpha-beta-depleted transplantation in children. TCRdb redid the calling of the PCR reads with MiXCR, one entry per CDR3 protein. The profile shows hundreds of thousands of distinct CDR3 sequences, around 9.6% of them singletons. The source material was PBMCs from the stem cell graft donor, sampled from the stem cell graft. The receptors come from a human donor who donated a stem cell graft to a child with SCID. CDR3s leave out the opening cysteine and the closing phenylalanine or tryptophan. Each record gives: J gene, V gene, CDR3 protein.

>TRBJ1-1|TRBV18
ASSTRLGAEAF
>TRBJ2-6|TRBV11-1
ASTSPLGQGFSGANVLT
>TRBJ2-3|TRBV10-3
AISTAGDPDTQY
>TRBJ2-7|TRBV6-2/TRBV6-3
ASSDGLARSYEQY
>TRBJ2-7|TRBV5-6
ASSPPGTASYEQY
>TRBJ2-7|TRBV7-8
ASSLGRGLNSYEQY
>TRBJ2-7|TRBV20-1
SASRGAGSYEQY
>TRBJ2-7|TRBV27
ASSTTPQIALWEQY
>TRBJ1-4|TRBV10-3
AISEQVGEKLF
>TRBJ2-7|TRBV25-1
ASSEVSRSSLEQY
>TRBJ2-1|TRBV5-5
ASSLASGGPWEQF
>TRBJ1-2|TRBV9
ASSVGQGSGYT
>TRBJ1-6|TRBV7-9
ASSKRGMTGYDSPLH
>TRBJ1-6|TRBV2
ASSEWDRPPLH
>TRBJ2-7|TRBV29-1
SAIPDRASYEQY
>TRBJ1-1|TRBV7-8
ASSLDGSQGTEAF
>TRBJ2-3|TRBV5-1
ASSPAASGISTDTQY
>TRBJ1-6|TRBV5-1
ASSFGGQTNSPLH
>TRBJ2-3|TRBV5-1
ASSLRQATDTQY
>TRBJ2-2|TRBV10-3
AISGGTSNTGELF
>TRBJ1-1|TRBV7-9
ASSLQGAATEAF
>TRBJ1-2|TRBV27
ASSSGSGQSYGYT
>TRBJ2-2|TRBV20-1
SARLAANTGELF
>TRBJ1-5|TRBV12-3/TRBV12-4
ASSLGGGSNQPQH
>TRBJ2-7|TRBV20-1
SARTESSYEQY
>TRBJ1-1|TRBV20-1
SARGGGGTEAF
>TRBJ2-1|TRBV5-1
ASSLAAASYNEQF